Detailed here is one T cell receptor (beta chain). CDR3 size: 15 residues. The germline V gene encodes CDR1 SGHTA and CDR2 FQGNSA. Trimming at V came to 1 base and at J to 6 bases, leaving 5 bases not matched to a gene. TCRdb's table, derived via immunoSEQ multiplex PCR, lists solely in-frame clones and lacks some. The sample includes roughly 280,000 clones, less than 90% of them seen just once. This entry is derived from a study of blood T cell repertoires in COVID-19. Background on the study: From the United States, Italy and Spain came samples of acute and convalescent COVID-19.

The rearrangement uses TRBV7-2 and TRBJ2-3; 9 bases align to TRBD2. The clonotype was recovered from a young man with active or convalescent COVID-19. Material: peripheral blood. For the CDR3, the DNA is TGTGCCAGCAGCTTAGTAGCGGGGGTCAGTGATACGCAGTATTTT. Amino acids: CASSLVAGVSDTQYF.